Listed below are T cell receptor beta chains from one sample, sequenced in a study of human T cells and chemical hapten exposure. Via MiXCR, TCRdb re-called the RACE reads, giving one row per CDR3 protein. The sample consists of more than 300,000 distinct CDR3 sequences, approximately 5.1% of them appearing once. The material was whole blood, obtained in connection with sensitization to the hapten diphenylcyclopropenone (DPC). The receptors were sampled from a woman in her forties or fifties with alopecia areata. Some clones in this sample may be carry-over from other donors' samples. CDR3s include the opening cysteine and the closing phenylalanine or tryptophan. A D gene is named only where the DNA matches it firmly. Where a row states a size, it is once, few, many or the class of an expanded clone; other rows omit it.

NA	TRBJ1-1	TRBV12-3/TRBV12-4	many	CASSPGTSEAFF	TGTGCCAGCAGCCCCGGGACAAGTGAAGCTTTCTTT
NA	TRBJ2-7	TRBV7-9	many	CASSSPGRADYEQYF	TGTGCCAGCAGTTCACCGGGACGGGCGGACTACGAGCAGTACTTC
NA	TRBJ2-1	TRBV7-6	NA	CASSLAEEGEQFF	TGTGCCAGCAGCTTAGCGGAGGAGGGTGAGCAGTTCTTC
NA	TRBJ1-2	TRBV15	few	CATSQAGRGYGYTF	TGTGCCACCAGCCAAGCCGGGAGAGGCTATGGCTACACCTTC
TRBD1	TRBJ2-5	TRBV9	many	CASSVGGTDRGETQYF	TGTGCCAGCAGCGTAGGGGGCACCGACAGGGGAGAGACCCAGTACTTC
NA	TRBJ2-3	TRBV12-3/TRBV12-4	many	CASSFTSPDTQYF	TGTGCCAGCAGTTTTACTAGTCCAGATACGCAGTATTTT
NA	TRBJ1-1	TRBV6-5	many	CASSPAGSLDTEAFF	TGTGCCAGCAGCCCTGCTGGGTCTTTGGACACTGAAGCTTTCTTT
NA	TRBJ1-4	TRBV29-1	many	CSVEESRGTEKLFF	TGCAGCGTTGAAGAATCTCGGGGGACGGAAAAACTGTTTTTT
NA	TRBJ2-1	TRBV20-1	many	CSARREKQFF	TGCAGTGCTAGACGAGAAAAGCAGTTCTTC
NA	TRBJ1-1	TRBV2	NA	CASSTGWGSATEAFF	TGTGCCAGCAGCACAGGCTGGGGGTCTGCCACTGAAGCTTTCTTT
TRBD1	TRBJ2-7	TRBV7-2	many	CASSAGTGGYEQYF	TGTGCCAGCAGTGCCGGGACAGGGGGCTACGAGCAGTACTTC
TRBD1	TRBJ1-4	TRBV28	few	CASSFDREDGKLFF	TGTGCCAGCAGTTTCGACAGGGAAGATGGAAAACTGTTTTTT
NA	TRBJ1-5	TRBV3-1	few	CASSQGRRVTNQPQHF	TGTGCCAGCAGCCAAGGGCGGCGGGTTACCAATCAGCCCCAGCATTTT
NA	TRBJ1-2	TRBV12-3/TRBV12-4	many	CASSLVPANYGYTF	TGTGCCAGCAGTTTAGTCCCTGCTAACTATGGCTACACCTTC
NA	TRBJ2-3	TRBV6-1	many	CASSEGGATDTQYF	TGTGCCAGCAGTGAAGGCGGGGCCACAGATACGCAGTATTTT
NA	TRBJ2-7	TRBV6-5	few	CASSYSTEWHEQYF	TGTGCCAGCAGTTACTCGACGGAGTGGCACGAGCAGTACTTC
TRBD1	TRBJ2-2	TRBV6-5	few	CASRERGQLNTGELFF	TGTGCCAGCAGGGAGAGGGGACAGCTGAACACCGGGGAGCTGTTTTTT
NA	TRBJ2-7	TRBV20-1	many	CSARTPGSYEQYF	TGCAGTGCTCGGACGCCAGGATCCTACGAGCAGTACTTC
NA	TRBJ2-1	TRBV12-3/TRBV12-4	NA	CASRLFPGASYNEQFF	TGTGCCAGCCGTTTATTCCCGGGAGCGTCCTACAATGAGCAGTTCTTC
TRBD1	TRBJ1-2	TRBV6-1	NA	CASRGTGVDGYGYTF	TGTGCCAGCAGGGGGACAGGGGTCGACGGCTATGGCTACACCTTC
NA	TRBJ2-7	TRBV7-6	few	CASSPAAGASYEQYF	TGTGCCAGCAGCCCCGCCGCGGGGGCTTCCTACGAGCAGTACTTC
NA	TRBJ2-7	TRBV5-6	NA	CASSLVRQGPNYEQYF	TGTGCCAGCAGCTTGGTGAGGCAGGGGCCCAACTACGAGCAGTACTTC
TRBD1	TRBJ1-6	TRBV12-3/TRBV12-4	NA	CASAGTGESPLHF	TGTGCCAGCGCCGGGACAGGGGAATCACCCCTCCACTTT
NA	TRBJ1-5	TRBV3-1	many	CASSQLNQPQHF	TGTGCCAGCAGCCAGCTCAATCAGCCCCAGCATTTT
NA	TRBJ2-5	TRBV29-1	few	CSVGDGGTQYF	TGCAGCGTTGGAGACGGGGGGACCCAGTACTTC
NA	TRBJ1-4	TRBV5-1	few	CASSFTGTNEKLFF	TGCGCCAGCAGCTTCACAGGGACTAATGAAAAACTGTTTTTT
TRBD2	TRBJ2-3	TRBV20-1	NA	CSAVRLAGHTDTQYF	TGCAGTGCTGTACGACTAGCGGGGCACACAGATACGCAGTATTTT
NA	TRBJ1-4	TRBV20-1	few	CSARAENSQEKLFF	TGCAGTGCTAGAGCGGAGAACAGTCAAGAAAAACTGTTTTTT
TRBD2	TRBJ2-1	TRBV29-1	NA	CSGGLAGNNEQFF	TGCAGCGGCGGACTAGCGGGAAACAATGAGCAGTTCTTC
NA	TRBJ2-1	TRBV3-1	many	CASSPGTYNEQFF	TGTGCCAGCAGCCCGGGAACCTACAATGAGCAGTTCTTC
NA	TRBJ2-5	TRBV9	many	CASSVGQQETQYF	TGTGCCAGCAGCGTAGGCCAGCAAGAGACCCAGTACTTC
NA	TRBJ2-5	TRBV12-3/TRBV12-4	NA	CASSPTPGRQTQYF	TGTGCCAGCAGTCCGACTCCGGGTCGTCAGACCCAGTACTTC
NA	TRBJ2-5	TRBV20-1	many	CSASQGSETQYF	TGCAGTGCTTCACAGGGCTCGGAGACCCAGTACTTC
NA	TRBJ1-5	TRBV28	many	CASTPGTYSNQPQHF	TGTGCCAGCACCCCAGGCACCTATAGCAATCAGCCCCAGCATTTT
NA	TRBJ2-2	TRBV29-1	many	CSVDLPNTGELFF	TGCAGCGTTGATCTTCCGAACACCGGGGAGCTGTTTTTT